This T cell receptor beta chain was sequenced for a study of blood T cells in healthy people across ages (dated by TCRdb to between 2015 and 2016). Some background on the complete study: Template switching captured roughly one uniquely barcoded TCR beta cDNA molecule per two T cells in model experiments. Using deep sequencing normalized with unique cDNA molecular identifiers, the study measured how TCR beta repertoire diversity changes with age. Donors were grouped into four age groups: young (average roughly 15 years), middle-aged (39), aged (approximately 67) and long-lived (less than 85). To avoid experimental bias, donors of different ages were randomly spread across the sequencing lanes. Using the same blood draw, the study looked at two additional independent replicas of 1 million unique cDNA reads for two donors, one aged 18 to 30 and the other aged 80 or older.

The research as a whole found: Compared with the aged group, more naive CD4+ T cells, fewer expanded clones and increased TCR diversity were shown by the long-lived group, suggesting age selection. Observed TCR beta diversity correlated strongly with the percentage of naive T cells measured by flow cytometry. Estimates of total diversity from one million sequenced T cells were regarded as lower bounds and underestimates. Observed TCR beta diversity per million T cells fell roughly linearly with age, and a significant reduction was already apparent by age approximately 40. Since profiling was done on bulk unsorted PBMCs, naive and antigen-experienced compartments could not be conclusively compared. The CMV infection status of donors was not known, potentially confounding age-related changes in expanded clonotypes.

Systemically healthy Caucasian individuals from Russia, 39 in total and aged roughly 6 to 100 years, were included as donors. Each donor gave approximately 10 milliliters of peripheral blood, collected into EDTA-treated Vacutainer tubes. Ficoll-Paque density-gradient centrifugation was used to isolate PBMCs, with at least 7 million obtained per sample. Trizol reagent was used to extract total RNA from the PBMCs, yielding at least 5.5 micrograms per sample. The percentages of naive CD45RAhigh/CD27high T cells were determined by flow cytometry on a PBMC aliquot from every donor. Libraries were built with 5' RACE. For sequencing, an Illumina HiSeq 2500 was employed. A second PCR of about 6 to 11 cycles was performed with a sample-barcoded 5' primer and a J-beta primer mix. Each TCR beta cDNA molecule received a unique molecular identifier from a template-switch 5' adaptor carrying 12 random nucleotides. Each sample yielded at least 3 million CDR3-containing paired-end reads. The Mint cDNA synthesis kit, primed by a TRBC-specific oligonucleotide, was used to synthesize first-strand cDNA from all RNA. After uracil-DNA glycosylase treatment, a first 18-cycle PCR used universal primers M1SS and BC2_uni_R on all cDNA. Under the source paper's analysis protocol: For normalization, 1 million high-quality reads, each with a distinct molecular identifier, were randomly selected from each sample. Reads with shared molecular identifiers were discarded instead of being binned into consensus sequences. MiTCR, run with a Q25 quality threshold and the strictest error-elimination algorithm, handled CDR3 identification, clonotype clustering and error correction. Lower-bound total TCR beta diversity was estimated with a nonparametric unseen species model using Euler transformation. TCRdb reworked the public reads: Q25 trimming with fastp, MiXCR clone assembly, productive beta chains retained. CDR3 protein duplicates are merged, each entry listing the most common genes and DNA. The V and J calls were not made by the authors but by TCRdb's processing. The sample table contains some 1.4 million distinct CDR3 sequences; only one count was recorded for about 40% of them. In total, the top ten clones hold roughly 7.9% of the sample.

This clonotype was seen only once. Its antigen is not yet known. No base-level quality is on record; no much larger clone is a single base apart. The cysteine opens and the phenylalanine closes a CDR3 of 17 amino acids. CDR3 DNA only is kept here, 51 bases in frame from base 1. The junction carries 17 bases between V and J, which are trimmed by 2 bases and 0 bases respectively. The germline V gene specifies MNHEY as CDR1 and SVGAGI as CDR2. The sequence was obtained from a woman aged 18-30 years in good health. The V and J segments used are TRBV6-5 and TRBJ2-7; the D gene is possibly TRBD1, with 6 bases matching. Sequences were obtained from blood. In nucleotides, the sequence is TGTGCCAGCAGTTACCTAGAAGGTCCGGACAGCTCCTACGAGCAGTACTTC. Its product reads: CASSYLEGPDSSYEQYF.